This TCR beta chain came from a study of graft-versus-host responses after intestinal transplantation. Whole-study context: Multivisceral, liver-intestinal, or isolated intestinal grafts went to recipients.

Sequenced by immunoSEQ multiplex PCR; TCRdb stores in-frame clones only, minus some. The sample lists about 21,000 clones; 55% to 70% were seen once. The study, taken as a whole, reports: Some GvH clones appeared in ileal mucosa or blood before recipient bone marrow.

Responders (roughly 200,000, CFSE-labeled) were co-plated with roughly 200,000 irradiated, violet-dye-labeled stimulators. Sorted cells were CFSE-low CD3+CD4+ or CD3+CD8+ proliferating responders. Germline-derived CDR1 and CDR2 are MNHNY and SVGAGI (reference sequence). There are 14 residues in the CDR3. Between the trimmed V and J ends, which lost 0 bases and 4 bases, there was a span of 7 bases. The sample consisted of alloreactive CD4+ T cells from a mixed lymphocyte reaction culture, taken before intestinal transplant. Subset described: CFSE-low proliferating T cells sorted from approximately 6-day pre-transplant mixed lymphocyte reaction (GvH or HvG direction). V is TRBV6-6 and J is TRBJ2-1; D remains unclear. The sequence derives from a human patient who received an intestinal transplant. The CDR3 nucleotides read TGTGCCAGCAGTTACTCGCGCGGTTACAATGAGCAGTTCTTC. Translating gives CASSYSRGYNEQFF.